This TCR beta chain emerged from a study of T-cell reconstitution after alpha-beta-depleted transplantation in children. General study results and limits: Several hundred expanded graft clones reportedly supplied alpha-beta T cells about two months after transplant.

The TCRbeta library was prepared with unique molecular identifiers. TCRdb reanalysed the PCR reads using MiXCR and keeps one entry per CDR3 protein. The sample contains fewer than 350,000 distinct CDR3 sequences, over 9% of which appear only once. This clonotype was detected a few times. The antigen is undetermined. The germline V gene has CDR1 KGHDR and CDR2 SFDVKD. Unmatched junction bases numbered 1, after V lost 4 bases and J lost 1 base. The CDR3 runs to 14 residues. The genes are TRBV24-1 and TRBJ2-3; 7 nucleotides line up with TRBD2. This TCR was sampled from a boy under two years old with acute myeloid leukemia, due to receive a stem cell transplant. The material was PBMCs, obtained before TCRalphabeta/CD19-depleted stem cell transplant. The CDR3 DNA sequence: TGTGCCACCAGTGAAGCGGGGCGCACAGATACGCAGTATTTT. Translated: CATSEAGRTDTQYF.